The present entry profiles one T cell receptor (beta chain) with its context. These data belong to a study of blood T cells in healthy people across ages. The germline CDR1 and CDR2 sequences are MNHEY and SMNVEV (reference sequence). Trimming stripped 5 bases from V and 6 bases from J, with 20 bases between. The CDR3 extends over 16 amino acids. The authors ran a second PCR of about 6 to 12 cycles using a sample-barcoded 5' primer and a J-beta primer mix. TCRdb fed the 5' RACE reads into MiXCR, producing one record per CDR3 protein. Of about a million distinct CDR3 sequences in the sample, roughly two fifths are singletons; the top ten hold less than 15%.

The material sequenced was blood. This TCR came from a man younger than 35 in good health. The genes are TRBV27 and TRBJ2-1; D gene uncertain. The CDR3 bases are TGTGCCAGCAGTCGCCTAGGTAGGGCCACCGCCAATGAGCAGTTCTTC. This codes for CASSRLGRATANEQFF.